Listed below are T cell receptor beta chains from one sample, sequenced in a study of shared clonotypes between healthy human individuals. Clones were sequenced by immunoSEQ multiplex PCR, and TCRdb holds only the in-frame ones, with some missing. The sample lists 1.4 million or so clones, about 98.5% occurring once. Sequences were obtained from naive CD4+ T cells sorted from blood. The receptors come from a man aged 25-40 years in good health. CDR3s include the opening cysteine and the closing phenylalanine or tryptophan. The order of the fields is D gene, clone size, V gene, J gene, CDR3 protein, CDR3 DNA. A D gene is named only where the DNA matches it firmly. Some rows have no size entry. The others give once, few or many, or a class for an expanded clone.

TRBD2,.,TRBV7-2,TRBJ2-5,CASSPLAGSGETQYF,TGTGCCAGCAGCCCACTAGCGGGGAGCGGAGAGACCCAGTACTTC
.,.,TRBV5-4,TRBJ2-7,CASSLRMTQIHEQYF,TGTGCCAGCAGCTTGAGGATGACCCAAATTCACGAGCAGTACTTC
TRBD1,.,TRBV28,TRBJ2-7,CASSPSKNYRGAYEQYF,TGTGCCAGCAGTCCATCCAAAAACTACAGGGGGGCCTACGAGCAGTACTTC
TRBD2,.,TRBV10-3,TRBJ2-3,CAISKTGREADTQYF,TGTGCCATCAGTAAGACCGGGAGGGAGGCAGATACGCAGTATTTT
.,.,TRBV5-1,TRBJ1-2,CASRISPGSNYGYTF,TGCGCCAGCAGGATCTCTCCAGGGTCCAACTATGGCTACACCTTC
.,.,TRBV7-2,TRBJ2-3,CASNQNSVGQYF,TGTGCCAGCAACCAAAACTCGGTGGGGCAGTATTTT
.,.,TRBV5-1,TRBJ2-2,CASSLRGAGELFF,TGCGCCAGCAGCTTGAGAGGGGCCGGGGAGCTGTTTTTT
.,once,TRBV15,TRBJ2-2,CATSRDAGSYTGELFF,TGTGCCACCAGCAGAGATGCAGGGTCCTACACCGGGGAGCTGTTTTTT
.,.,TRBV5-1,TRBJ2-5,CASSRRDWERRETQYF,TGCGCCAGCAGCCGACGGGACTGGGAGAGAAGGGAGACCCAGTACTTC
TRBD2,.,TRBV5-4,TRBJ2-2,CASSERLAGLTGELFF,TGTGCCAGCAGCGAGAGACTAGCGGGGCTTACCGGGGAGCTGTTTTTT
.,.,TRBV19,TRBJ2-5,CASSFRFQETQYF,TGTGCCAGTAGTTTCCGGTTCCAAGAGACCCAGTACTTC
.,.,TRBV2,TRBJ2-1,CASSGLESSYNEQFF,TGTGCCAGCAGTGGATTGGAGAGCTCCTACAATGAGCAGTTCTTC
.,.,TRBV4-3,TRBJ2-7,CASSQDGTSSYEQYF,TGCGCCAGCAGCCAAGATGGTACCAGCTCCTACGAGCAGTACTTC
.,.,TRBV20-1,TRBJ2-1,CSASNNEQFF,TGCAGTGCTTCGAACAATGAGCAGTTCTTC
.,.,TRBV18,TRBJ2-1,CASSPGTSSYNEQFF,TGTGCCAGCTCGCCCGGGACATCCTCCTACAATGAGCAGTTCTTC
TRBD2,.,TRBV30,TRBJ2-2,CAWSELAGVMNTGELFF,TGTGCCTGGAGTGAGCTAGCGGGAGTTATGAACACCGGGGAGCTGTTTTTT
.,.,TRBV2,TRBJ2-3,CASSGGEYTQYF,TGTGCCAGCAGTGGGGGGGAGTATACGCAGTATTTT
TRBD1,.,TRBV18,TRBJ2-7,CASSPLGQGAYEQYF,TGTGCCAGCTCACCACTGGGACAGGGAGCATACGAGCAGTACTTC
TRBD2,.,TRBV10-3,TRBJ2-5,CAISVSGSWETQYF,TGTGCCATCAGTGTAAGCGGGAGCTGGGAGACCCAGTACTTC
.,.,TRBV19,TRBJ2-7,CASSIVGGPYEQYF,TGTGCCAGTAGTATAGTAGGGGGTCCTTACGAGCAGTACTTC
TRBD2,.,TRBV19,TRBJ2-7,CASSRGLAGSYEQYF,TGTGCCAGTAGTAGGGGACTAGCGGGCTCCTACGAGCAGTACTTC
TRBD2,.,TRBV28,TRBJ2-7,CASSLASGMYLYEQYF,TGTGCCAGCAGTTTAGCTAGCGGGATGTATCTCTACGAGCAGTACTTC
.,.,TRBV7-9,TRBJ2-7,CASSFTGPTYEQYF,TGTGCCAGCAGCTTTACAGGGCCGACCTACGAGCAGTACTTC
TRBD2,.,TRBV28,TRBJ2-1,CASSLGPQTSGIPNEQFF,TGTGCCAGCAGTTTGGGCCCCCAGACTAGCGGGATTCCGAATGAGCAGTTCTTC
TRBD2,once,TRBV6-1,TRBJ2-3,CASSGLAGGRWADTQYF,TGTGCCAGCAGTGGACTAGCGGGAGGTCGCTGGGCAGATACGCAGTATTTT
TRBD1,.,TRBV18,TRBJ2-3,CASSPRQGADTQYF,TGTGCCAGCTCACCCCGACAGGGGGCGGATACGCAGTATTTT
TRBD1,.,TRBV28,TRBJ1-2,CASSPGQDRYGYTF,TGTGCCAGCAGTCCCGGACAGGACCGATATGGCTACACCTTC
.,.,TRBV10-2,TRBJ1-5,CASSEAGLMFQHF,TGCGCCAGCAGTGAGGCAGGCTTGATGTTCCAGCATTTT
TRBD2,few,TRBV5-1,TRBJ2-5,CASSLGLADQETQYF,TGCGCCAGCAGCTTGGGACTAGCGGACCAAGAGACCCAGTACTTC
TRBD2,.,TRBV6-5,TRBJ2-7,CASSGTSGPYEQYF,TGTGCCAGCAGCGGGACTAGCGGCCCCTACGAGCAGTACTTC
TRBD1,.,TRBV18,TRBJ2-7,CASSPGTGFYEQYF,TGTGCCAGCTCCCCCGGGACAGGGTTCTACGAGCAGTACTTC
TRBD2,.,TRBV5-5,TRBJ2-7,CASRPPSGLAGGEQYF,TGTGCCAGCAGACCGCCCTCTGGACTAGCGGGCGGCGAGCAGTACTTC
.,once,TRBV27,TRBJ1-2,CASSLSGRFGSYGYTF,TGTGCCAGCAGTTTATCGGGACGGTTCGGCAGCTATGGCTACACCTTC
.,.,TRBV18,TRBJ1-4,CASSRLLQREEVETNEKLFF,TGTGCCAGCTCACGTCTCCTACAGAGGGAGGAGGTGGAGACTAATGAAAAACTGTTTTTT
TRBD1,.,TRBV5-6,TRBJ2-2,CASSLKDRTTGELFF,TGTGCCAGCAGCTTGAAGGACAGGACCACCGGGGAGCTGTTTTTT
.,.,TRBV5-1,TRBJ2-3,CASSLDQGTQYF,TGCGCCAGCAGCTTGGACCAGGGCACGCAGTATTTT
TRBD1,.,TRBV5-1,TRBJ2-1,CASSARTGAANEQFF,TGCGCCAGCAGCGCGAGGACAGGGGCCGCCAATGAGCAGTTCTTC
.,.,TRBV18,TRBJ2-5,CASSPGRNQETQYF,TGTGCCAGCTCACCCGGACGGAACCAAGAGACCCAGTACTTC
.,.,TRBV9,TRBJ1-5,CASSLQGNQPQHF,TGTGCCAGCAGCCTCCAAGGCAATCAGCCCCAGCATTTT
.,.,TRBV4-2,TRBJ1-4,CASSRGSTGTDFEKLFF,TGTGCCAGCAGCCGAGGAAGTACCGGGACGGACTTTGAAAAACTGTTTTTT
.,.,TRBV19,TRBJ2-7,CASSTGRYEQYF,TGTGCCAGTAGTACGGGACGGTACGAGCAGTACTTC
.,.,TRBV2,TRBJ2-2,CASSEYGELFF,TGTGCCAGCAGTGAATACGGGGAGCTGTTTTTT
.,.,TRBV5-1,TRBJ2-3,CASSNRGLARSSTDTQYF,TGCGCCAGTTCCAACCGGGGGCTAGCGAGAAGCTCCACAGATACGCAGTATTTT
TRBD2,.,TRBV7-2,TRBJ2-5,CASSPWAGGETQYF,TGTGCCAGCAGCCCGTGGGCGGGAGGGGAGACCCAGTACTTC
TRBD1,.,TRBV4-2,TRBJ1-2,CASSLLGTGANYGYTF,TGTGCCAGCAGCCTCCTCGGGACAGGGGCTAACTATGGCTACACCTTC
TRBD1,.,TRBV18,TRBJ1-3,CASSPTGSDGNTIYF,TGTGCCAGCTCACCGACAGGGTCTGATGGAAACACCATATATTTT
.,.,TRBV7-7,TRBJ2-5,CASSSRALGETQYF,TGTGCTAGCAGCTCCCGGGCCCTTGGGGAGACCCAGTACTTC
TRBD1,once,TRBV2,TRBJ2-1,CASSATGVEQFF,TGTGCCAGCAGCGCGACAGGGGTAGAGCAGTTCTTC
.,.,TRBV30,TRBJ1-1,CAWKPRGRNTEAFF,TGTGCCTGGAAACCCAGGGGACGGAACACTGAAGCTTTCTTT
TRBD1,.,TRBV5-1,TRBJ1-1,CASSLGQGAKAFF,TGCGCCAGCAGCTTGGGACAGGGGGCAAAAGCTTTCTTT
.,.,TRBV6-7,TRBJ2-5,CASSNIGWETQYF,TGTGCCAGCAGTAACATCGGCTGGGAGACCCAGTACTTC
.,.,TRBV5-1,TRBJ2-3,CASSLEWALSTDTQYF,TGCGCCAGCAGCTTAGAATGGGCATTAAGCACAGATACGCAGTATTTT
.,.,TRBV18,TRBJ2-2,CASSPVEAKGELFF,TGTGCCAGCTCACCAGTCGAGGCCAAGGGGGAGCTGTTTTTT
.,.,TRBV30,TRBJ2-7,CAWSVLVGEQYF,TGTGCCTGGAGTGTACTAGTAGGAGAGCAGTACTTC
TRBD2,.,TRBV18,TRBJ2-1,CASSSGTSGSVEQFF,TGTGCCAGCTCATCGGGGACTAGCGGGTCGGTTGAGCAGTTCTTC
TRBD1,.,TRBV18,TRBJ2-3,CASSPGQGSTDTQYF,TGTGCCAGCTCACCGGGACAGGGAAGCACAGATACGCAGTATTTT
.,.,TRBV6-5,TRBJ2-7,CASKTVRSSYEQYF,TGTGCCAGCAAAACGGTACGGAGCTCCTACGAGCAGTACTTC
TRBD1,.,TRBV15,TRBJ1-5,CATSWTGGNQPQHF,TGTGCCACCAGCTGGACAGGAGGCAATCAGCCCCAGCATTTT
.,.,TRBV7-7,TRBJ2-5,CASSSPRAGDETQYF,TGTGCCAGCAGCTCCCCCCGGGCAGGCGACGAGACCCAGTACTTC
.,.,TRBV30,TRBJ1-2,CAWSADRTTYGYTF,TGTGCCTGGAGCGCTGACCGGACCACCTATGGCTACACCTTC